The sequence of this T cell receptor (beta chain) was determined in a study of cytomegalovirus exposure and HLA in healthy donors. The V and J ends lost 5 bases and 0 bases, in that order; junction bases with no gene match: 6. The germline V gene has CDR1 SSHAT and CDR2 FNYEAQ (reference sequence). The length of the CDR3 is 15 residues. Data came from immunoSEQ multiplex PCR; TCRdb stores just in-frame clones and leaves some out. The sample has 200,000 or so clones; around 84% are singletons. Sequencing was carried out using PBMCs. This TCR was recovered from a man aged 18 to 29 in good health and CMV-seropositive. The genes are TRBV7-7 and TRBJ2-5; 7 nucleotides match TRBD1. The CDR3 region is CASSTADRDQETQYF. For the CDR3, the DNA is TGTGCCAGCAGCACAGCCGACAGGGACCAAGAGACCCAGTACTTC.